The 10 T cell receptor beta chains below come from one sample, sequenced in a study of CD8 T cells in Susac syndrome. Roughly 0.45 to 1 ug RNA was reverse transcribed with random hexamers. TCRdb re-called the immunoSEQ multiplex PCR reads through MiXCR, storing one row per CDR3 protein. Of some 140,000 distinct CDR3 sequences in the sample, around 75% were seen once. Input material: CD8+ T cells from PBMCs. The receptors were gathered from a human donor with multiple sclerosis.

This chain joins TRBV28 and TRBJ1-5; a weak D match, TRBD1 (5 bases). The CDR3 has 14 residues. Germline V gene lookup returns CDR1 MDHEN and CDR2 SYDVKM. With 10 bases removed from V and 0 bases from J, the gap between germline ends came to 13 bases. The CDR3 region is CATRADSSNQPQHF. The CDR3 region has the DNA TGTGCCACGAGGGCAGACAGTAGCAATCAGCCCCAGCATTTT.

The gene calls are TRBV4-1 and TRBJ2-7; the match to TRBD1 covers 9 bases. The length of the CDR3 is 15 residues. Germline V gene sequence: CDR1 MGHRA, CDR2 YSYEKL. V shed 1 base and J 5 bases; nucleotides not matched to a gene: 6. In nucleotides, the CDR3 is TGCGCCAGCAGCCAAGCCGGGACAGGGATAAACGAGCAGTACTTC. Encoded protein: CASSQAGTGINEQYF.

Here the CDR3 reads CASSRIDRDRIYEQYF. The CDR3 DNA is TGTGCCAGCAGCCGGATCGACCGGGACAGGATCTACGAGCAGTACTTC. J is TRBJ2-7 and V is TRBV6-1; 8 bases align to TRBD1. CDR3 length: 16 amino acids. The germline V gene encodes CDR1 MNHNS and CDR2 SASEGT. V gave up 6 bases and J gave up 3 bases; unmatched junction bases: 13.

The DNA of the CDR3 is TGCGCCAGCAGCCAACCTCTGGGCGGAGGGAGCAATCAGCCCCAGCATTTT. Residues: CASSQPLGGGSNQPQHF. The chain carries TRBV4-1 and TRBJ1-5; D gene ambiguous. The CDR3 has 17 residues. V gave up 2 bases and J gave up 1 base, with 15 bases separating them. CDR1 MGHRA and CDR2 YSYEKL come from the germline V gene.

The genes are TRBV5-6 and TRBJ2-5; the D is unclear. This CDR3 comprises 14 residues. CDR1 and CDR2 (germline): SGHDT, YYEEEE. Trimming took off 5 bases at V and 5 bases at J, with 16 bases between the two ends. The CDR3 is CASSREVGRETQYF. CDR3 nucleotide sequence: TGTGCCAGCAGTCGAGAGGTGGGCCGGGAGACCCAGTACTTC. Based on the CDR3 plus reference TRBV5-6 and TRBJ2-5, the full variable domain is DAGVTQSPTHLIKTRGQQVTLRCSPKSGHDTVSWYQQALGQGPQFIFQYYEEEERQRGNFPDRFSGHQFPNYSSELNVNALLLGDSALYLCASSREVGRETQYFGPGTRLLVL.

The rearrangement uses TRBV29-1 and TRBJ2-7; maybe TRBD1 (5 bases). The length of the CDR3 is 12 residues. Germline assignment: CDR1 SQVTM and CDR2 ANQGSEA. The V and J ends lost 8 bases and 0 bases respectively, with 11 bases between them. The CDR3 region is CSPDTYSYEQYV. For the CDR3, the DNA is TGCAGCCCGGACACGTACTCCTACGAGCAGTACGTC.

This clonotype was seen a few times. The rearrangement links TRBV9 to TRBJ2-2, with 11 bases identical to TRBD1. CDR1 SGDLS and CDR2 YYNGEE come from the germline V gene. V trimming: 3 bases; J trimming: 7 bases; junction bases outside the gene matches: 8. The CDR3 runs 16 residues. CDR3 region: CASSANPGQGGGELFF. The DNA of the CDR3 is TGTGCCAGCAGCGCAAATCCGGGACAGGGGGGCGGGGAGCTGTTTTTT.

The gene calls are TRBV10-3 and TRBJ2-7, with D unclear. Trimming removed 6 bases from V and 0 bases from J, with 9 bases in between. Germline values: CDR1 ENHRY, CDR2 SYGVKD. The CDR3 is 13 residues long. The CDR3 nucleotides are TGTGCCATCAGGGTTGGGGACTCCTACGAGCAGTACTTC. This gives the protein CAIRVGDSYEQYF.

This clonotype came up once. The chain carries TRBV5-1 and TRBJ1-1, with D possibly TRBD1 on 5 matching bases. Trimming left V 2 bases short and J 7 bases short, with 15 bases between. The CDR3 covers 14 residues. CDR1 and CDR2 from the germline V gene are SGHRS and YFSETQ. The CDR3 here is CASSFNRQNLEAFF. As DNA, the CDR3 is TGCGCCAGCAGCTTCAACAGGCAGAATCTTGAAGCTTTCTTT.

V gene TRBV27 combines with J gene TRBJ1-5; 9 positions match TRBD1. The junction had 6 bases not matched to a gene; V was cut back by 0 bases and J by 12 bases. This CDR3 has 14 amino acids. Germline lookup yields CDR1 MNHEY and CDR2 SMNVEV (reference sequence). The CDR3 nucleotides read TGTGCCAGCAGTTTATCCGGGACAGGGTTCAACCAGCATTTT. Its protein product is CASSLSGTGFNQHF.